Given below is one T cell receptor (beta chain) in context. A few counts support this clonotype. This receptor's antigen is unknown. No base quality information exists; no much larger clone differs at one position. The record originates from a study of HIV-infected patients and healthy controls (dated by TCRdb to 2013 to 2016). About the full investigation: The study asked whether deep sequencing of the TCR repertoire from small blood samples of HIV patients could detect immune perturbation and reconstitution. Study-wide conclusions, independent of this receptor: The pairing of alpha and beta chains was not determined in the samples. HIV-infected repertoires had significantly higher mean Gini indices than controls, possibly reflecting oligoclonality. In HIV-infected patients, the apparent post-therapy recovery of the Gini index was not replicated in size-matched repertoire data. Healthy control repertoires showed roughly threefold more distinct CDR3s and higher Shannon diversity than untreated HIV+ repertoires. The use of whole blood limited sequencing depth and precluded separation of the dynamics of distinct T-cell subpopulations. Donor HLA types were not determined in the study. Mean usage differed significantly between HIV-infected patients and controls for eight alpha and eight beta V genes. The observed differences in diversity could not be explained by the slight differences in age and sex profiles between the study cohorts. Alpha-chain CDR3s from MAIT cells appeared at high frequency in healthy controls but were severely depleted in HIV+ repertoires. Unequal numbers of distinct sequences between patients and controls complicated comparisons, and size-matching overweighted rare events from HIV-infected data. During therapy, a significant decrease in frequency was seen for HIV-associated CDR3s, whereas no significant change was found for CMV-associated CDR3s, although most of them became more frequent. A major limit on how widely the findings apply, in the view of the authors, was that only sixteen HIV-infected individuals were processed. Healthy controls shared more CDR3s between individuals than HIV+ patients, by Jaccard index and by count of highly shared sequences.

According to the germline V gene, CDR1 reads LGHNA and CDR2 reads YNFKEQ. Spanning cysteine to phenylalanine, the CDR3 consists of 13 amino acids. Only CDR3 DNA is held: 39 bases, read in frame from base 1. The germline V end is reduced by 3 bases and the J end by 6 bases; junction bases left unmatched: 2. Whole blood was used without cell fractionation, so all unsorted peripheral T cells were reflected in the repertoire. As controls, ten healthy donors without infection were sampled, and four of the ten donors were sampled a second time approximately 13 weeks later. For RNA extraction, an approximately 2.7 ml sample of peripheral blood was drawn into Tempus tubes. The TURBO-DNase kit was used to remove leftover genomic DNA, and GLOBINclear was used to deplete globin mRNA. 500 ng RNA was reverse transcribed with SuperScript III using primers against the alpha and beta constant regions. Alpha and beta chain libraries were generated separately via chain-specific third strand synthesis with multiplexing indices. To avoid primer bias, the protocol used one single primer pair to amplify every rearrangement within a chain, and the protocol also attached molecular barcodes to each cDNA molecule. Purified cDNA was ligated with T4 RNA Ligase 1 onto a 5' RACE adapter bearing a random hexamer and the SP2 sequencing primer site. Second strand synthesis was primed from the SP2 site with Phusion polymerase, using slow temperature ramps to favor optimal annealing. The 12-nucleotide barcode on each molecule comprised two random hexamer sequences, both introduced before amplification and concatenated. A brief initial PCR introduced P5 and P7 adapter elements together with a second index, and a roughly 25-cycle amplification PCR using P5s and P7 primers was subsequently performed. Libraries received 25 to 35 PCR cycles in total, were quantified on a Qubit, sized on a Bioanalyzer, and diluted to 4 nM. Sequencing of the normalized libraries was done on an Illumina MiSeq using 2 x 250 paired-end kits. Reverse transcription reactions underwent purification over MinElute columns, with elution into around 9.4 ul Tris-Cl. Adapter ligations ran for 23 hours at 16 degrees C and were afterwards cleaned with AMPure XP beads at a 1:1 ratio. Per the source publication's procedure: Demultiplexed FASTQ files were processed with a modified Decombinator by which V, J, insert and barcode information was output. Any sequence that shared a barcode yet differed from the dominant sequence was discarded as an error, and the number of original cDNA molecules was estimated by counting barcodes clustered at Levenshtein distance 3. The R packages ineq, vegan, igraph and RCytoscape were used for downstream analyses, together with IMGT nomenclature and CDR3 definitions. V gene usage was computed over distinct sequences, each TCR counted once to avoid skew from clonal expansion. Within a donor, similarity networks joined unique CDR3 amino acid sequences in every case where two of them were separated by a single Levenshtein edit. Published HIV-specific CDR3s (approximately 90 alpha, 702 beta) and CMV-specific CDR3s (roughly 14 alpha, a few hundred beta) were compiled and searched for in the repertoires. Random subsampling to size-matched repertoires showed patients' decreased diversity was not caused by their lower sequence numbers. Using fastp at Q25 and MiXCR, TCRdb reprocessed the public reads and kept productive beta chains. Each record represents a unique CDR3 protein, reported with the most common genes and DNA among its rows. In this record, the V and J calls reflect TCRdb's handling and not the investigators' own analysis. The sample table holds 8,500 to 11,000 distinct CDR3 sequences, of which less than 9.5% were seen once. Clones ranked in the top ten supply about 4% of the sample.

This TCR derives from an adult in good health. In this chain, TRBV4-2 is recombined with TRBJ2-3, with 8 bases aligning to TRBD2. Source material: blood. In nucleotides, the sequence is TGTGCCAGCAGCCAGGGACTAGGTGATACGCAGTATTTT. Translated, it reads CASSQGLGDTQYF.